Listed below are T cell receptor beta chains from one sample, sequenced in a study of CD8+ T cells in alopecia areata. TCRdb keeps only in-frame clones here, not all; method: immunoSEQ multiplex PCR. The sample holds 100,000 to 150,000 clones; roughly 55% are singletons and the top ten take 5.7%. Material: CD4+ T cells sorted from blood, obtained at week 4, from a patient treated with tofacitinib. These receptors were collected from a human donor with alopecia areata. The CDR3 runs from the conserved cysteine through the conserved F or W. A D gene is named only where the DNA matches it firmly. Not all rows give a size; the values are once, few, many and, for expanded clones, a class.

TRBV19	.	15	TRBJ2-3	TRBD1	CASRDRGKGTDTQYF	TGTGCCAGTAGAGACAGGGGGAAAGGCACAGATACGCAGTATTTT
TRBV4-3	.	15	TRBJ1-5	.	CASSQGANSRQPQHF	TGCGCCAGCAGCCAAGGGGCAAATAGCCGTCAGCCCCAGCATTTT
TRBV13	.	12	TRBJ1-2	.	CASSLKSYGYTF	TGTGCCAGCAGCTTGAAGAGTTATGGCTACACCTTC
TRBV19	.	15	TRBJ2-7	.	CASSIGQQRPYEQYF	TGTGCCAGTAGTATCGGGCAGCAGCGTCCCTACGAGCAGTACTTC
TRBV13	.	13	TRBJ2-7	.	CASSLGRWVEQYF	TGTGCCAGCAGCTTAGGCCGTTGGGTCGAGCAGTACTTC
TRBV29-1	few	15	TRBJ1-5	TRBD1	CSVGVDRDSNQPQHF	TGCAGCGTTGGAGTAGACAGGGATAGCAATCAGCCCCAGCATTTT
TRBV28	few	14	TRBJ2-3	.	CASSLFQSTDTQYF	TGTGCCAGCAGTTTATTTCAGAGCACAGATACGCAGTATTTT
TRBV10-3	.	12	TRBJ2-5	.	CAISGRTETQYF	TGTGCCATCAGCGGCAGGACAGAGACCCAGTACTTC
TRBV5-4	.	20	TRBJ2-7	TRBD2	CASSSTKPGLARSYSYEQYF	TGTGCCAGCAGCTCCACCAAACCGGGACTAGCGCGATCGTACTCCTACGAGCAATACTTC
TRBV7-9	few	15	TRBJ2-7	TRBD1	CASSSRTGGLYEQYF	TGTGCCAGCAGCTCCCGGACAGGGGGACTCTACGAGCAGTACTTC
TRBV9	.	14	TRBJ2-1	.	CASSEGPDYNEQFF	TGTGCCAGCAGCGAGGGTCCGGATTACAATGAGCAGTTCTTC
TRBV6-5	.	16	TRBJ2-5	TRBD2	CASSYWTSGSGETQYF	TGTGCCAGCAGTTACTGGACTAGCGGTTCGGGGGAGACCCAGTACTTC
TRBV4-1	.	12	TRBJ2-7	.	CASSPDHYEQYF	TGCGCCAGCAGCCCCGATCACTACGAGCAGTACTTC
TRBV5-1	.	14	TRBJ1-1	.	CASSLIRSNTEAFF	TGCGCCAGCAGCTTGATTCGGTCGAACACTGAAGCTTTCTTT
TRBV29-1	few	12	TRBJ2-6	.	CSVSSGANVLTF	TGCAGCGTCAGCTCTGGGGCCAACGTCCTGACTTTC
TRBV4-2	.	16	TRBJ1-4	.	CASSQESSTTNEKLFF	TGTGCCAGCAGCCAAGAGTCTTCCACTACTAATGAAAAACTGTTTTTT
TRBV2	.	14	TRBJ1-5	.	CASTREANNQPQHF	TGTGCCAGCACAAGGGAGGCCAACAATCAGCCCCAGCATTTT
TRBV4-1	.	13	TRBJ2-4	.	CASSQESGNIQYF	TGCGCCAGCAGCCAAGAATCCGGCAACATTCAGTACTTC
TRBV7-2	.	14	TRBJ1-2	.	CASSARQHFYGYTF	TGTGCCAGCAGCGCGAGACAGCATTTCTATGGCTACACCTTC
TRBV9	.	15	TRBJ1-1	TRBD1	CASSAEGARHTEAFF	TGTGCCAGCAGCGCCGAGGGGGCTCGCCACACTGAAGCTTTCTTT
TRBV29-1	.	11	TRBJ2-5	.	CSGGSQETQYF	TGCAGCGGTGGCAGCCAAGAGACCCAGTACTTC
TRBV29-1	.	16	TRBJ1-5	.	CSVGETEAHSNQPQHF	TGCAGCGTTGGTGAGACAGAAGCCCATAGCAATCAGCCCCAGCATTTT
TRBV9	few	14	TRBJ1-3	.	CASSVRDPGNTIYF	TGTGCCAGCAGCGTAAGGGACCCTGGAAACACCATATATTTT
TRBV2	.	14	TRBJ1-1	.	CASSGTDPNTEAFF	TGTGCCAGCAGTGGGACAGACCCGAACACTGAAGCTTTCTTT
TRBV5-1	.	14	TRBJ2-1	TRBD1	CASSLGDRVNEQFF	TGCGCCAGCAGCTTGGGAGACAGGGTGAATGAGCAGTTCTTC
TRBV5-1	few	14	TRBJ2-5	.	CASSLISRRETQYF	TGCGCCAGCAGCTTGATATCCCGGAGGGAGACCCAGTACTTC
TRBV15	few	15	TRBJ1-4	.	CATSRDLGREEKLFF	TGTGCCACCAGCAGAGATTTAGGTCGGGAGGAAAAACTGTTTTTT
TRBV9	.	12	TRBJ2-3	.	CASSVGSDTQYF	TGTGCCAGCAGCGTAGGATCAGATACGCAGTATTTT
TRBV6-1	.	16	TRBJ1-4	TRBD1	CASSGYGTGINEKLFF	TGTGCCAGCAGTGGATACGGGACAGGGATTAATGAAAAACTGTTTTTT